Described below is a single TCR beta chain sequence and its context. These data belong to a study of blood T cell repertoires in COVID-19. Clones were read by immunoSEQ multiplex PCR, and TCRdb kept only the in-frame ones, dropping some. This table holds roughly 53,000 clones, roughly 89% found once. V lost 4 bases, J lost 5 bases, and 6 bases stayed unmatched. The CDR3 contains 14 residues. CDR1 and CDR2 (germline): PRHDT, FYEKMQ (reference sequence). Material for sequencing was peripheral blood. The chain combines TRBV13 with TRBJ2-7; 9 bases fit TRBD1. The TCR originated in a man older than 75 with acute or convalescent COVID-19. This chain's CDR3 is CASSSGQGSDEQYF. DNA for the CDR3: TGTGCCAGCAGCTCAGGACAGGGGAGCGACGAGCAGTACTTC.